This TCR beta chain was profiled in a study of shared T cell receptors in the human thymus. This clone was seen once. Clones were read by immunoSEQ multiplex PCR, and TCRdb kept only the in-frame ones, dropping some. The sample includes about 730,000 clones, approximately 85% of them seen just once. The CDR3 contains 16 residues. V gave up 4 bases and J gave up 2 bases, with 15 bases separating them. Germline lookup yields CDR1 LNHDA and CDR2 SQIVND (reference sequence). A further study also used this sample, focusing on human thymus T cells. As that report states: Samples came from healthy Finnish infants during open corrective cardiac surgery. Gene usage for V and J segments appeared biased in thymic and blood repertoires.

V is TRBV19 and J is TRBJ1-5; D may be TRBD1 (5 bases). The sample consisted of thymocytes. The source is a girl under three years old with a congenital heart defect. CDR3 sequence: CASSRVWGGGNQPQHF. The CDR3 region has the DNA TGTGCCAGTAGTAGAGTTTGGGGCGGAGGCAATCAGCCCCAGCATTTT.